Below, one T cell receptor beta chain is given with its context. This sample is drawn from a study of T cell responses to AZD1222 COVID-19 vaccine. Germline CDR1 and CDR2: MNHEY and SMNVEV (reference sequence). Trimming took off 6 bases at V and 0 bases at J, with 6 bases between the two ends. The CDR3 has 14 residues. Measured with immunoSEQ multiplex PCR; TCRdb has only the in-frame clones, and not every one. Seen here are 100,000 to 120,000 clones, about 90% observed once, and the top ten hold roughly 15%. The V call is TRBV27, the J call TRBJ1-6; D remains unclear. The TCR sequence derives from an adult who received the AZD1222 COVID-19 vaccine. Sample: peripheral blood, taken 28 days after the second AZD1222 dose. The CDR3 coding sequence is TGTGCCAGCAGAGATTCCTCCTATAATTCACCCCTCCACTTT. Translating it yields CASRDSSYNSPLHF.